This entry features one T cell receptor beta chain sequence. The antigen is undetermined. These data originate in a study of T cell responses to AZD1222 COVID-19 vaccine. General observations from the study: Possibly, clonal diversity was underestimated; donors were largely white British and included more females.

Profiling relied on immunoSEQ multiplex PCR, and the TCRdb table lists in-frame clones only, not all of them. Of 85,000 to 100,000 clones listed, around 84% were seen once; the top ten hold roughly a tenth. The source material was peripheral blood, sampled on day 0 of AZD1222 vaccination. This TCR was sampled from an adult in good health.

The CDR3 sequence is CASSSRAANSEAFF. The CDR3 DNA reads TGCGCCAGCAGCAGCAGGGCCGCGAATTCTGAAGCTTTCTTT. The genes are TRBV5-1 and TRBJ1-1; TRBD1 is a possible D gene (5 bases). Germline V gene data show CDR1 as SGHRS and CDR2 as YFSETQ. V dropped 4 bases and J dropped 6 bases, with 16 bases sitting between them. CDR3 size: 14 residues.